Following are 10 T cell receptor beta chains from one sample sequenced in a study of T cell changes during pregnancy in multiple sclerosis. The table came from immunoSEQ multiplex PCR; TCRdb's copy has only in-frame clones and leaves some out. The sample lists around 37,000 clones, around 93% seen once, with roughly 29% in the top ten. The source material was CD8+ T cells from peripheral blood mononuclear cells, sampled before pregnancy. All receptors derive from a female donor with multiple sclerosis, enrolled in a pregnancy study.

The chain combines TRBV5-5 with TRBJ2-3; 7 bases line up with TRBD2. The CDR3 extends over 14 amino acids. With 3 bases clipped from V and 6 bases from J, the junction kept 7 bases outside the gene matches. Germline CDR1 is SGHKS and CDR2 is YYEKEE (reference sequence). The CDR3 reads CASSSMGGTDTQYF. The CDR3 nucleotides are TGTGCCAGCAGCTCCATGGGGGGGACGGATACGCAGTATTTT.

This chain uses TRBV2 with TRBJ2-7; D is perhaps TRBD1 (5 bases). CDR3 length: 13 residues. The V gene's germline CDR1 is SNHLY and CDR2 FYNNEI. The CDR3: CIGARTESYEQYF. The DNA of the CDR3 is TGTATAGGGGCTCGGACGGAGTCCTACGAGCAGTACTTC.

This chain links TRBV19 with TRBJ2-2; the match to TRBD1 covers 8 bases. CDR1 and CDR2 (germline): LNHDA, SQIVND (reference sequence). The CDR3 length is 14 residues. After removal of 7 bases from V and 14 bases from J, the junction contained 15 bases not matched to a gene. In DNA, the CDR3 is TGTGCCAGTAAAAGTGGGGCGACAGGGGTTGGCCTGTTTTTT. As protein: CASKSGATGVGLFF.

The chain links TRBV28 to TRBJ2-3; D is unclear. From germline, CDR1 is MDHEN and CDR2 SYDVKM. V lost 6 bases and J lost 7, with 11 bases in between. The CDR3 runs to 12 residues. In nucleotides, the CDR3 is TGTGCCAGCAGCCCCCTCCGTAATACGCAGTATTTT. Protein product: CASSPLRNTQYF.

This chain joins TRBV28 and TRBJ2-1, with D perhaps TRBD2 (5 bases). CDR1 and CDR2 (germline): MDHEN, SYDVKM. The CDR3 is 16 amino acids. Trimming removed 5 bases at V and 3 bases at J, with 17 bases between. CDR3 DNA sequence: TGTGCCAGCAGTGCCCCTCCGAGCGGAGTCTACAATGAGCAGTTCTTC. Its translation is CASSAPPSGVYNEQFF.

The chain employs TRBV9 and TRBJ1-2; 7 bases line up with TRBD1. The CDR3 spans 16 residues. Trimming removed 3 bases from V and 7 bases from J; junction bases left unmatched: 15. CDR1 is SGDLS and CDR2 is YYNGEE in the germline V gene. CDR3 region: CASSAHTGDLLGGYTF. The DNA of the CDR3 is TGTGCCAGCAGCGCCCACACAGGGGACCTATTGGGTGGCTACACCTTC.

Here the CDR3 DNA reads TGCGCCAGCACAGGGGACCTCGAATACGAGCAGTACTTC. Translated: CASTGDLEYEQYF. The V and J genes are TRBV5-1 and TRBJ2-7; tentatively, D is TRBD1 (6 bases). Germline CDR1 reads SGHRS; CDR2 reads YFSETQ. This CDR3 is built from 13 residues. V gave up 6 bases and J gave up 4 bases, with 14 bases separating them.

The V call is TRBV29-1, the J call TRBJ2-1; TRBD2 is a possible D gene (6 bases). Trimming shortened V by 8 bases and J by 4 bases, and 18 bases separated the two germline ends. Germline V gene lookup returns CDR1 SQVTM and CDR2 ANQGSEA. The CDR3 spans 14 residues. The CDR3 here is CSSGRDGVYNEQFF. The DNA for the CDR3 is TGCAGCTCCGGGCGGGATGGGGTGTACAATGAGCAGTTCTTC.

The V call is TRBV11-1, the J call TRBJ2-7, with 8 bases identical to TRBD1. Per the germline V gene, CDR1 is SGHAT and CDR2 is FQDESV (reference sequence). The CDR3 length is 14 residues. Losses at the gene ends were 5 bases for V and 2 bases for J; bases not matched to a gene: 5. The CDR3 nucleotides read TGTGCCAGCAGCATTTACAGGGGGACCTACGAGCAGTACTTC. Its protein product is CASSIYRGTYEQYF.

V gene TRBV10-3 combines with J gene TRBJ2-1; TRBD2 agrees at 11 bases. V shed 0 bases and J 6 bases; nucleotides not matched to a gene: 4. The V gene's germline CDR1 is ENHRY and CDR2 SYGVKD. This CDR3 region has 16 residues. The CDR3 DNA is TGTGCCATCAGTGAGTCACTAGCGGGAGAGTTCAATGAGCAGTTCTTC. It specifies CAISESLAGEFNEQFF.